This T cell receptor (beta chain) was identified during a study of blood T cell repertoires in COVID-19. On the study more broadly: The United States, Italy and Spain were the sources of the acute and convalescent COVID-19 samples. In each case, the material was cDNA or gDNA derived from T cells, B-cell-depleted T cells, or PBMCs.

This CDR3 has 15 residues. Germline V gene data show CDR1 as SGHDT and CDR2 as YYEEEE. Trimming at V came to 4 bases and at J to 5 bases, leaving 8 bases not matched to a gene. In the study's own analysis: Amplification from reference gene primers served as the basis for estimated nucleated cell counts. TCRdb's table, derived via immunoSEQ multiplex PCR, lists solely in-frame clones and lacks some. V, J and clone size were drawn from that table, and D and trimming were deduced from the DNA. This table has approximately 270,000 clones, about 89% appearing once. The TCR comes from a man aged 25 to 40 with acute or convalescent COVID-19. The chain links TRBV5-6 to TRBJ2-1; 8 bases map to TRBD1. Source material: peripheral blood. The CDR3 protein is CASSSDRGLNNEQFF. In DNA form, the CDR3 reads TGTGCCAGCAGCAGCGACAGGGGCCTAAACAATGAGCAGTTCTTC. Full variable domain (outside the CDR3, taken from reference TRBV5-6 and TRBJ2-1): DAGVTQSPTHLIKTRGQQVTLRCSPKSGHDTVSWYQQALGQGPQFIFQYYEEEERQRGNFPDRFSGHQFPNYSSELNVNALLLGDSALYLCASSSDRGLNNEQFFGPGTRLTVL.